This T cell receptor beta chain came from a study of TIL therapy for anti-PD-1-resistant metastatic lung cancer. Study information: Progressing patients received lymphodepletion, expanded TIL infusion and IL-2. A few tumors were EGFR-mutant and two were ALK-rearranged.

Germline V gives CDR1 MNHNY, CDR2 SVGAGI (reference sequence). V dropped 7 bases and J dropped 2 bases, with 9 bases sitting between them. The CDR3 runs 13 residues. The immunoSEQ assay was v3. Libraries were sequenced to 2.2 million or so read pairs (survey) or about 5-6 million (deep). Repertoires were generated with immunoSEQ multiplex PCR, while TCRdb's copy carries only in-frame clones and drops some. Altogether approximately 40,000 clones are present, roughly 70% being singletons, with the ten largest covering roughly 5.7%. As to time point: pre-treatment sample, taken before nivolumab and TIL therapy.

Source: blood, taken at baseline. The gene calls are TRBV6-6 and TRBJ2-4; tentative D call: TRBD2 (5 bases). This sequence originates from a person aged 25-85 years with non-small cell lung cancer. CDR3 region: CASTDGTKNIQYF. CDR3 bases: TGTGCCAGCACCGACGGGACCAAAAACATTCAGTACTTC.